This passage covers 22 T cell receptor beta chains from one sample sequenced in a study. TCRdb itself ran the 5' RACE reads through MiXCR, one entry per CDR3 protein. The table includes over 10,000 distinct CDR3 sequences, roughly 47% detected once. Tregs were sorted as CD4+CD25+CD127-/low cells. What was sequenced was tumor-infiltrating Tregs sorted from the breast tumor. The receptor source for this set is a female donor with breast cancer.

The chain employs TRBV7-6 and TRBJ2-1; the D is unclear. The CDR3 runs to 13 residues. Trimming cost V 4 bases and J 4 bases, with 8 bases left between them. Germline V gives CDR1 SGHVS, CDR2 FNYEAQ. CDR3 loop: CASSSTPYNEQFF. CDR3 DNA: TGTGCCAGCAGCTCTACACCGTACAATGAGCAGTTCTTC.

The chain couples TRBV7-3 to TRBJ2-1; no firm D call. V was shortened by 0 bases and J by 0 bases, with 6 bases between the two germline ends. CDR1 is SGHTA and CDR2 is FQGTGA in the germline V gene. CDR3 length: 15 amino acids. CDR3 coding DNA: TGTGCCAGCAGCTTAACCCTGGGCTCCTACAATGAGCAGTTCTTC. This gives the protein CASSLTLGSYNEQFF.

This clonotype appeared a single time. The chain combines TRBV5-1 with TRBJ2-1; TRBD2 matches at 8 bases. Germline V gene sequence: CDR1 SGHRS, CDR2 YFSETQ. Trimming removed 0 bases from V and 11 bases from J; junction bases left unmatched: 13. This CDR3 is built from 16 residues. Here the CDR3 DNA reads TGCGCCAGCAGCTTGGGGACAAGCGGGAGTGGGAGTAAGCAGTTCTTC. Encoded protein: CASSLGTSGSGSKQFF.

This chain links TRBV20-1 with TRBJ2-3; D gene uncertain. Germline V gene lookup returns CDR1 DFQATT and CDR2 SNEGSKA (reference sequence). V lost 7 bases, J lost 1 base, and 9 bases lay in between. The length of the CDR3 is 12 residues. The CDR3 nucleotides read TGCAGTGGATCATATGGCACAGATACGCAGTATTTT. It specifies CSGSYGTDTQYF.

The chain combines TRBV6-2 or TRBV6-3 with TRBJ1-5; D is perhaps TRBD1 (6 bases). Trimming took off 8 bases at V and 12 bases at J, with 11 bases between the two ends. Germline CDR1 reads MNHEY; CDR2 reads SVGEGT. The CDR3 totals 10 residues. The CDR3 bases are TGTGCCAGCGCGAACAGGGACCAGCATTTT. Its translation: CASANRDQHF.

The V call is TRBV27, the J call TRBJ1-6; no reliable D call. Deletions cut 4 bases from V and 8 bases from J, with 6 bases between. The CDR3 is 12 amino acids. Germline-derived CDR1 and CDR2 are MNHEY and SMNVEV (reference sequence). The CDR3 nucleotides read TGTGCCAGCAGTTCGGGAGATTCACCCCTCCACTTT. This gives the protein CASSSGDSPLHF.

This clonotype is a singleton in its sample. The CDR3 reads CASSTLAQETQYF. The CDR3 region has the DNA TGTGCCAGCAGCACACTAGCACAAGAGACCCAGTACTTC. This sequence joins TRBV12-3 or TRBV12-4 and TRBJ2-5; D might be TRBD2 (6 bases). Trimming took off 6 bases at V and 2 bases at J, with 10 bases between the two ends. This CDR3 region has 13 residues.

This clonotype was seen a few times. The chain employs TRBV6-2 or TRBV6-3 and TRBJ2-5; 8 nucleotides align to TRBD1. The germline gives CDR1 MNHEY, CDR2 SVGEGT. CDR3 size: 13 residues. Trimming removed 1 base from V and 5 bases from J; junction bases left unmatched: 0. The CDR3 sequence: CASSYWTGETQYF. The CDR3 DNA sequence: TGTGCCAGCAGTTACTGGACAGGGGAGACCCAGTACTTC.

This clonotype was counted only a few times. The rearrangement uses TRBV10-3 and TRBJ1-2; D is uncertain. CDR3 length: 13 amino acids. Germline CDR1 and CDR2: ENHRY and SYGVKD. Trimming cost V 3 bases and J 2 bases, with 7 bases left between them. The CDR3 loop reads CAISDDGNYGYTF. The DNA of the CDR3 is TGTGCCATCAGTGACGATGGAAACTATGGCTACACCTTC.

This chain connects TRBV7-2 to TRBJ1-2; D is undetermined. Germline V CDR1 and CDR2: SGHTA, FQGNSA. CDR3 size: 13 residues. V dropped 3 bases and J dropped 5 bases, with 10 bases sitting between them. CDR3 region: CASSLRQSYGYTF. DNA for the CDR3: TGTGCCAGCAGCTTGAGGCAGTCTTATGGCTACACCTTC.

As for this clonotype: A single base separates this from a much larger clone, so it may be a read error. CDR3 bases: TGCAGTGCTCGCTCTACAAATACGCAGTATTTT. Translation: CSARSTNTQYF. The chain joins TRBV20-1 to TRBJ2-3, with D hard to call. The CDR3 runs to 11 residues. V dropped 5 bases and J dropped 7 bases, with 10 bases sitting between them. Germline V lookup: CDR1 DFQATT, CDR2 SNEGSKA (reference sequence).

This clonotype came up a few times. This chain joins TRBV7-3 and TRBJ2-1, with D tentatively TRBD2 (5 bases). From germline, CDR1 is SGHTA and CDR2 FQGTGA. Trimming took off 6 bases at V and 6 bases at J, with 18 bases between the two ends. The CDR3 runs 15 residues. CDR3 loop: CASSRGPLVGNEQFF. The CDR3 coding sequence is TGTGCCAGCAGTCGAGGGCCCCTGGTCGGCAATGAGCAGTTCTTC.

This clonotype has a handful of counts. The gene calls are TRBV10-3 and TRBJ2-2; D is possibly TRBD1 (6 bases). This CDR3 spans 14 amino acids. Trimming took 4 bases from V and 4 from J, leaving 10 bases between them. CDR1 is ENHRY and CDR2 is SYGVKD in the germline V gene. CDR3 sequence (DNA): TGTGCCATCAGTGGTACAGGGATCACCGGGGAGCTGTTTTTT. This encodes CAISGTGITGELFF.

This clonotype was picked up one time. The chain carries TRBV24-1 and TRBJ2-7, with D unclear. From germline, CDR1 is KGHDR and CDR2 SFDVKD. Trimming shortened V by 8 bases and J by 0 bases, and 16 bases separated the two germline ends. There are 15 residues in the CDR3. The chain's CDR3 is CATMIGVDRSYEQYF. The CDR3 nucleotides read TGTGCCACCATGATCGGTGTGGACCGCTCCTACGAGCAGTACTTC.

This rearrangement joins TRBV29-1 to TRBJ2-5; a weak D match, TRBD1 (6 bases). The germline CDR1 and CDR2 sequences are SQVTM and ANQGSEA. V was shortened by 4 bases and J by 4 bases, with 19 bases between the two germline ends. The CDR3 has 15 amino acids. CDR3 sequence reads: CSVGTDRTYRETQYF. The DNA of the CDR3 is TGCAGCGTTGGTACCGACAGGACCTATCGAGAGACCCAGTACTTC.

The J gene is TRBJ1-5, the V gene TRBV20-1; no firm D call. Germline loops: CDR1 DFQATT, CDR2 SNEGSKA (reference sequence). Deletions cut 7 bases from V and 5 bases from J, with 15 bases between. The CDR3 consists of 13 residues. CDR3 nucleotide sequence: TGCAGTGGCCAGATCTCAGATGATCAGCCCCAGCATTTT. Translation: CSGQISDDQPQHF.

This clonotype was counted a few times. J is TRBJ2-1 and V is TRBV9; D unresolved. Germline CDR1 reads SGDLS; CDR2 reads YYNGEE. CDR3 size: 14 residues. The V and J ends lost 4 bases and 6 bases respectively, with 14 bases between them. The CDR3 DNA sequence: TGTGCCAGCAGCTCCCCGACGGTTTTCAATGAGCAGTTCTTC. Encoded protein: CASSSPTVFNEQFF.

This chain joins TRBV20-1 and TRBJ2-1, with 13 bases matching TRBD2. This CDR3 is 17 amino acids long. Germline V gene data show CDR1 as DFQATT and CDR2 as SNEGSKA (reference sequence). With V trimmed by 1 base and J by 8 bases, 11 bases remained unmatched. The DNA for the CDR3 is TGCAGTGCTAGAGTAATACCGGGACTAGCGGGAAGGGATGAGCAGTTCTTC. As protein: CSARVIPGLAGRDEQFF.

The genes are TRBV6-5 and TRBJ1-5, with D hard to call. Germline V gene data show CDR1 as MNHEY and CDR2 as SVGAGI. V lost 10 bases, J lost 2 bases, and 18 bases lay in between. CDR3 length equals 15 residues. CDR3 loop: CATQPEGMGNQPQHF. CDR3 bases: TGTGCCACCCAACCCGAGGGCATGGGCAATCAGCCCCAGCATTTT.

The genes are TRBV12-3 or TRBV12-4 and TRBJ1-1, with 8 bases lining up with TRBD1. Trimming took 3 bases from V and 8 from J; bases not matched to a gene: 5. This CDR3 has 13 amino acids. CDR3 nucleotide sequence: TGTGCCAGCAGTTTTAGACAGGGGAAAGAAGCTTTCTTT. As protein: CASSFRQGKEAFF.

This clonotype was seen a few times. CDR3 DNA: TGTGCCAGCAGCAACAAACGGGGGCGGCTATACAATGAGCAGTTCTTC. It codes for CASSNKRGRLYNEQFF. The chain carries TRBV7-2 and TRBJ2-1; tentatively, D is TRBD1 or TRBD2 (6 bases each). Trimming pared 5 bases from V and 4 bases from J, leaving 18 bases between. CDR3 length equals 16 residues. Germline V gene data show CDR1 as SGHTA and CDR2 as FQGNSA.

By its share, this clonotype is medium-sized (0.01 to 0.1%). The J gene is TRBJ1-1, the V gene TRBV12-3 or TRBV12-4; D is unclear. The CDR3 contains 14 residues. V dropped 1 base and J dropped 2 bases, with 8 bases sitting between them. CDR3 sequence (DNA): TGTGCCAGCAGTTTAGGGGCTATTAACACTGAAGCTTTCTTT. The encoded protein is CASSLGAINTEAFF.